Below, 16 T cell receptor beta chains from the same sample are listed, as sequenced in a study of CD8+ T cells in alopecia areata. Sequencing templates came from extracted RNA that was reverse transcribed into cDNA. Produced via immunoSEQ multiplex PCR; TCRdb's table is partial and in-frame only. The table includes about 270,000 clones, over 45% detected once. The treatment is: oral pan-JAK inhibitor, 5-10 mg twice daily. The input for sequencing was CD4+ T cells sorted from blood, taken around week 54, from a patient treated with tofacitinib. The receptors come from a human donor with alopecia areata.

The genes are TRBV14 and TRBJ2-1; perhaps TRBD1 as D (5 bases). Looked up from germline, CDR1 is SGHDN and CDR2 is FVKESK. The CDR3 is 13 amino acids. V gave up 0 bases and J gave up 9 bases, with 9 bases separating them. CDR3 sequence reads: CASSQDLRAEQFF. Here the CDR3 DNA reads TGTGCCAGCAGCCAAGATCTCAGGGCTGAGCAGTTCTTC. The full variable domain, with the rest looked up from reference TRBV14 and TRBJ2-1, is EAGVTQFPSHSVIEKGQTVTLRCDPISGHDNLYWYRRVMGKEIKFLLHFVKESKQDESGMPNNRFLAERTGGTYSTLKVQPAELEDSGVYFCASSQDLRAEQFFGPGTRLTVL.

CDR3 in DNA: TGTGCCACCAGCGGGAATGAGCAGTTCTTC. Translating gives CATSGNEQFF. This rearrangement joins TRBV15 to TRBJ2-1; D uncertain. Germline assignment: CDR1 LNHNV and CDR2 YYDKDF (reference sequence). The length of the CDR3 is 10 residues. V shed 5 bases and J shed 7 bases, with 3 bases lying between them.

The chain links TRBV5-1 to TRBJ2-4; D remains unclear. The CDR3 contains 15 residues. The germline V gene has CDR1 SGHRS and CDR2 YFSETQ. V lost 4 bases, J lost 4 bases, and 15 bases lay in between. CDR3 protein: CASSPKPDMKNIQYF. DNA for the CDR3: TGCGCCAGCAGCCCAAAACCTGACATGAAAAACATTCAGTACTTC.

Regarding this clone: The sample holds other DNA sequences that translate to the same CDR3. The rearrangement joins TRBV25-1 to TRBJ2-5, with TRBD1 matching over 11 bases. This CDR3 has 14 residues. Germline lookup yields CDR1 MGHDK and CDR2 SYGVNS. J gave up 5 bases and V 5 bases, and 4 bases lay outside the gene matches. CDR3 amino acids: CASSKGQGAETQYF. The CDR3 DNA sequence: TGTGCCAGCAGTAAAGGACAGGGGGCGGAGACCCAGTACTTC.

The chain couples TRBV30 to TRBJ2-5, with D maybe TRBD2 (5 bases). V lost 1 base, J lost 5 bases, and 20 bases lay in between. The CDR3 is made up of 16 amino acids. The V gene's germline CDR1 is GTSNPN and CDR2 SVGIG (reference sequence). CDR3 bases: TGTGCCTGGAGTGGGGCGGGCTACGGCAGGCGGGAGACCCAGTACTTC. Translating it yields CAWSGAGYGRRETQYF.

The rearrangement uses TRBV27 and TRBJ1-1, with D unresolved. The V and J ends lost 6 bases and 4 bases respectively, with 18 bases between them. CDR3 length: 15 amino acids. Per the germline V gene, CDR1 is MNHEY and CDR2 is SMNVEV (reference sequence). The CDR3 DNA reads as TGTGCCAGCAGCCCTAAGTCTCGTTTGCGCACTGAAGCTTTCTTT. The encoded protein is CASSPKSRLRTEAFF.

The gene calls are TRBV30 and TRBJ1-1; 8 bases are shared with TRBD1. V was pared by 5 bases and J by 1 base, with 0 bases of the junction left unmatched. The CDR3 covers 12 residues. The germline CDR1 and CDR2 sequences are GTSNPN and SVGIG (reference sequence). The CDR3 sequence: CAWDRGNTEAFF. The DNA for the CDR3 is TGTGCCTGGGACAGGGGGAACACTGAAGCTTTCTTT.

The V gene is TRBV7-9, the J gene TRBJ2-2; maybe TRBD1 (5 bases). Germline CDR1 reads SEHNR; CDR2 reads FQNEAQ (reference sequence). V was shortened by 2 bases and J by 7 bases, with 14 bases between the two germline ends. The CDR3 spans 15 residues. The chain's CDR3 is CASSLLQGFGGELFF. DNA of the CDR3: TGTGCCAGCAGCTTATTGCAGGGCTTCGGCGGGGAGCTGTTTTTT.

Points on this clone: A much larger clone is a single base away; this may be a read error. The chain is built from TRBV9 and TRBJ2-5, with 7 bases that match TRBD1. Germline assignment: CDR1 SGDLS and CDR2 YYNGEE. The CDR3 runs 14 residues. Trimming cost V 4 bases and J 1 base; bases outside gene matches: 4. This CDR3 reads CASSPTGLQETQYF. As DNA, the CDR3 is TGTGCCAGCAGCCCGACAGGGCTCCAAGAGACCCAGTACTTC.

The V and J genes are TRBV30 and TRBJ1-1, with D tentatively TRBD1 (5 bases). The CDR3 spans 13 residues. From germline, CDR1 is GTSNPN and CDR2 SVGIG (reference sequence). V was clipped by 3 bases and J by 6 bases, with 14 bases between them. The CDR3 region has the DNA TGTGCCTGGAGGCAGGGTTTGTTTGCTGAAGCTTTCTTT. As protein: CAWRQGLFAEAFF.

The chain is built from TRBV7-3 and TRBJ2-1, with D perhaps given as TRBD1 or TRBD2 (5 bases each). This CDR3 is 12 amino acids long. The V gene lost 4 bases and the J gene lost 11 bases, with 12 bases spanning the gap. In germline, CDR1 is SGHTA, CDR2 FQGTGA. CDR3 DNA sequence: TGTGCCAGCAGCTCACTTTTGGGACAGCAGTTCTTC. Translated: CASSSLLGQQFF.

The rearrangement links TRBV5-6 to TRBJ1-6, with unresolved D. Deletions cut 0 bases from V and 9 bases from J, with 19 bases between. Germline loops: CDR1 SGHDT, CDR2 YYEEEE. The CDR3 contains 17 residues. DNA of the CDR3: TGTGCCAGCAGCTTGGGAGCCCCAACGACCTTCGGTTCACCCCTCCACTTT. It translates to CASSLGAPTTFGSPLHF.

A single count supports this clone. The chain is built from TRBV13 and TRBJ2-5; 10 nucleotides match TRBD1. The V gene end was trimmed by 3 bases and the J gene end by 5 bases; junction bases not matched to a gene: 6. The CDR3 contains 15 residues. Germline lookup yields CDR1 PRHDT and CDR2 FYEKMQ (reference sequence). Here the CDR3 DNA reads TGTGCCAGCAGCTTGAGGACAGGGGGTATGGAGACCCAGTACTTC. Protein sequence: CASSLRTGGMETQYF.

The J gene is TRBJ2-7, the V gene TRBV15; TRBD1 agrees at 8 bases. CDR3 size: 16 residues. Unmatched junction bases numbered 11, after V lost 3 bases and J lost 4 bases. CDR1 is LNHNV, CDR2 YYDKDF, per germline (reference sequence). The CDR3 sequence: CATSRDSTGTGYEQYF. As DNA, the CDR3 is TGTGCCACCAGCAGGGATTCAACCGGGACAGGTTACGAGCAGTACTTC.

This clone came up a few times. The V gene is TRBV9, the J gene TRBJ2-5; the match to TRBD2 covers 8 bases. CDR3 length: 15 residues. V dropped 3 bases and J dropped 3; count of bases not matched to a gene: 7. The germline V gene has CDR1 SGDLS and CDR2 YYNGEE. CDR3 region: CASSAQTSAKETQYF. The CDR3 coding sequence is TGTGCCAGCAGCGCCCAGACTAGCGCTAAAGAGACCCAGTACTTC.

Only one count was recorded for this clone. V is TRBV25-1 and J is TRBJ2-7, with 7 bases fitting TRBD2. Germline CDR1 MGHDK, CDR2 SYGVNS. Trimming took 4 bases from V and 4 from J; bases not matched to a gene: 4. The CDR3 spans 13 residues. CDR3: CASSVSGRYEQYF. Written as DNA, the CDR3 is TGTGCCAGCAGTGTATCCGGGAGGTACGAGCAGTACTTC.